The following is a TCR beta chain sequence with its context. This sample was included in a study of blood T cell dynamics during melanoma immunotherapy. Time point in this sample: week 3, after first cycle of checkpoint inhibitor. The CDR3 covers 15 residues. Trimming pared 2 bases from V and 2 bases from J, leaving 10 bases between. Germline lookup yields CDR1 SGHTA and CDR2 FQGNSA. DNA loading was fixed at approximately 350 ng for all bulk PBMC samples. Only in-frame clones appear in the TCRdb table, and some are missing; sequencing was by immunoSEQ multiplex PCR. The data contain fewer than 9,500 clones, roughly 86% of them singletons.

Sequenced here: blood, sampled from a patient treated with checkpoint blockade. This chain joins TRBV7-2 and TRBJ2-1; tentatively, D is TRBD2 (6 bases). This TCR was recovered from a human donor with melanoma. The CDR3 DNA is TGTGCCAGCAGCTTAATGGCGGGAACCTACAATGAGCAGTTCTTC. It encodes CASSLMAGTYNEQFF.